This T cell receptor (beta chain) derives from a study of T cells after yellow fever vaccination. This clonotype was seen at least ten times. Germline CDR1 SEHNR, CDR2 FQNEAQ (reference sequence). The CDR3 is 12 residues long. V trimming: 3 bases; J trimming: 6 bases; junction bases outside the gene matches: 2. One entry per CDR3 protein results from TCRdb running MiXCR on the 5' RACE reads. The sample holds approximately 240,000 distinct CDR3 sequences, approximately 3.5% seen once. This chain joins TRBV7-9 and TRBJ2-7; 7 nucleotides match TRBD2. This specimen was PBMCs, taken 15 days after the yellow fever booster vaccination. This receptor was identified in a man between 18 and 35 years old who received the YFV17D yellow fever vaccine. CDR3: CASSFTGGEQYV. Written as DNA, the CDR3 is TGTGCCAGCAGCTTCACGGGGGGCGAGCAGTACGTC.